A selection of T cell receptor beta chains follows, all from one sample in a study of shared clonotypes between healthy human individuals. The table came from immunoSEQ multiplex PCR; TCRdb's copy has only in-frame clones and leaves some out. The top ten hold about 12% of the sample, which has 450,000 to 500,000 clones, 60% to 80% seen once. Sequencing input: PBMCs. The receptor source for this set is a woman aged 40 to 50 in good health. Some clones in this sample may be carry-over from other donors' samples. Both conserved end residues are part of each CDR3. D genes are given only for firm matches. The size of a clone is reported for some rows only, either as once, few or many, or as a class for expanded clones.

v_gene: TRBV15
d_gene: TRBD1
j_gene: TRBJ2-2
abundance: -
CDR3aa: CATSRDRTAGELFF
CDR3nt: TGTGCCACCAGCCGGGACAGGACCGCCGGCGAGCTGTTTTTT

v_gene: TRBV2
d_gene: -
j_gene: TRBJ2-7
abundance: -
CDR3aa: CASSVLGTEQYF
CDR3nt: TGTGCCAGCAGTGTTCTAGGGACCGAGCAGTACTTC

v_gene: TRBV2
d_gene: TRBD2
j_gene: TRBJ2-1
abundance: -
CDR3aa: CASSPTSGVVNEQFF
CDR3nt: TGTGCCAGCAGTCCCACTAGCGGTGTCGTCAATGAGCAGTTCTTC

v_gene: TRBV27
d_gene: -
j_gene: TRBJ1-6
abundance: -
CDR3aa: CASSFRARNSPLHF
CDR3nt: TGTGCCAGCAGTTTCAGGGCCCGTAATTCACCCCTCCACTTT

v_gene: TRBV5-4
d_gene: TRBD1
j_gene: TRBJ1-4
abundance: -
CDR3aa: CASSSLTGGMGTNEKLFF
CDR3nt: TGTGCCAGCAGCTCCCTGACAGGGGGCATGGGGACTAATGAAAAACTGTTTTTT

v_gene: TRBV19
d_gene: -
j_gene: TRBJ2-1
abundance: once
CDR3aa: CASSIPGGVHNEQFF
CDR3nt: TGTGCCAGTAGTATCCCCGGGGGCGTCCACAATGAGCAGTTCTTC

v_gene: TRBV5-1
d_gene: -
j_gene: TRBJ2-5
abundance: once
CDR3aa: CASSLSEGRETQYF
CDR3nt: TGCGCCAGCAGCTTGTCGGAGGGCCGGGAGACCCAGTACTTC

v_gene: TRBV30
d_gene: -
j_gene: TRBJ1-1
abundance: -
CDR3aa: CAWSAGGQLNTEAFF
CDR3nt: TGTGCCTGGAGTGCCGGCGGACAGTTGAACACTGAAGCTTTCTTT

v_gene: TRBV5-5
d_gene: TRBD1
j_gene: TRBJ1-5
abundance: -
CDR3aa: CASSPGTGHDPQHF
CDR3nt: TGTGCCAGCAGCCCCGGGACAGGGCATGATCCCCAGCATTTT

v_gene: TRBV28
d_gene: -
j_gene: TRBJ1-5
abundance: -
CDR3aa: CATFAAGDGQPQHF
CDR3nt: TGTGCCACTTTCGCGGCAGGGGATGGTCAGCCCCAGCATTTT

v_gene: TRBV6-1
d_gene: -
j_gene: TRBJ2-3
abundance: -
CDR3aa: CASRWSGSTDTQYF
CDR3nt: TGTGCCAGCAGATGGTCCGGGAGCACAGATACGCAGTATTTT

v_gene: TRBV19
d_gene: TRBD1
j_gene: TRBJ1-2
abundance: -
CDR3aa: CASSIFPGQHYGYTF
CDR3nt: TGTGCCAGTAGTATCTTTCCGGGACAGCACTATGGCTACACCTTC

v_gene: TRBV11-2
d_gene: -
j_gene: TRBJ2-7
abundance: -
CDR3aa: CASSFSGRGDEQYF
CDR3nt: TGTGCCAGCAGCTTTTCGGGCAGGGGCGACGAGCAGTACTTC

v_gene: TRBV5-1
d_gene: TRBD2
j_gene: TRBJ2-1
abundance: -
CDR3aa: CASSEGLGPEGEQFF
CDR3nt: TGCGCCAGCAGCGAGGGACTAGGACCCGAGGGGGAGCAGTTCTTC

v_gene: TRBV2
d_gene: -
j_gene: TRBJ2-2
abundance: -
CDR3aa: CASRYAGELFF
CDR3nt: TGTGCCAGCCGGTACGCCGGGGAGCTGTTTTTT

v_gene: TRBV5-1
d_gene: TRBD2
j_gene: TRBJ2-3
abundance: once
CDR3aa: CASSLEPSGSADTQYF
CDR3nt: TGCGCCAGCAGCTTGGAGCCTAGCGGGAGTGCAGATACGCAGTATTTT

v_gene: TRBV4-2
d_gene: TRBD2
j_gene: TRBJ2-1
abundance: -
CDR3aa: CASSQAYSGSAYNEQFF
CDR3nt: TGTGCCAGCAGCCAAGCCTATAGCGGGAGTGCATACAATGAGCAGTTCTTC

v_gene: TRBV7-3
d_gene: -
j_gene: TRBJ2-5
abundance: -
CDR3aa: CASSPTSLETQYF
CDR3nt: TGTGCCAGCAGCCCTACTAGTCTAGAGACCCAGTACTTC

v_gene: TRBV7-2
d_gene: -
j_gene: TRBJ2-2
abundance: once
CDR3aa: CASSLSTGLTGELFF
CDR3nt: TGTGCCAGCAGCTTAAGCACAGGGCTCACCGGGGAGCTGTTTTTT

v_gene: TRBV6-5
d_gene: -
j_gene: TRBJ2-1
abundance: once
CDR3aa: CASSTGTPGYNEQFF
CDR3nt: TGTGCCAGCAGTACCGGGACTCCGGGATACAATGAGCAGTTCTTC

v_gene: TRBV5-1
d_gene: -
j_gene: TRBJ2-5
abundance: -
CDR3aa: CASSLGSAGETQYF
CDR3nt: TGCGCCAGCAGCTTGGGGAGTGCCGGGGAGACCCAGTACTTC

v_gene: TRBV6-6
d_gene: TRBD2
j_gene: TRBJ2-7
abundance: -
CDR3aa: CASSSTGTSTYEQYF
CDR3nt: TGTGCCAGCAGCAGCACCGGGACTAGTACTTACGAGCAGTACTTC

v_gene: TRBV28
d_gene: TRBD1
j_gene: TRBJ1-5
abundance: -
CDR3aa: CASSLHSDRVRPPQHF
CDR3nt: TGTGCCAGCAGTTTGCATTCCGACAGGGTGAGGCCGCCCCAGCATTTT

v_gene: TRBV18
d_gene: -
j_gene: TRBJ2-2
abundance: -
CDR3aa: CASSPRRGASTGELFF
CDR3nt: TGTGCCAGCTCACCAAGGAGGGGAGCAAGCACCGGGGAGCTGTTTTTT

v_gene: TRBV5-4
d_gene: TRBD2
j_gene: TRBJ2-7
abundance: -
CDR3aa: CASSLGWGLGTYEQYF
CDR3nt: TGTGCCAGCAGCTTGGGGTGGGGACTAGGGACCTACGAGCAGTACTTC

v_gene: TRBV13
d_gene: -
j_gene: TRBJ2-5
abundance: -
CDR3aa: CASSFSVGTQYF
CDR3nt: TGTGCCAGCAGTTTCAGCGTCGGGACCCAGTACTTC

v_gene: TRBV30
d_gene: -
j_gene: TRBJ2-6
abundance: many
CDR3aa: CAWGEVGAGANVLTF
CDR3nt: TGTGCCTGGGGGGAGGTTGGGGCTGGGGCCAACGTCCTGACTTTC

v_gene: TRBV29-1
d_gene: TRBD2
j_gene: TRBJ2-5
abundance: -
CDR3aa: CSVGGGRPPQYF
CDR3nt: TGCAGCGTTGGAGGCGGGAGGCCGCCCCAGTACTTC

v_gene: TRBV9
d_gene: -
j_gene: TRBJ1-1
abundance: -
CDR3aa: CASSVGGARTEAFF
CDR3nt: TGTGCCAGCAGCGTAGGAGGGGCTCGCACTGAAGCTTTCTTT

v_gene: TRBV6-1
d_gene: TRBD1
j_gene: TRBJ1-2
abundance: -
CDR3aa: CASSRGRGTVGYTF
CDR3nt: TGTGCCAGCAGCCGTGGCAGGGGGACCGTCGGCTACACCTTC

v_gene: TRBV4-1
d_gene: -
j_gene: TRBJ1-6
abundance: -
CDR3aa: CASSQVGDGSPLHF
CDR3nt: TGCGCCAGCAGCCAAGTTGGGGATGGTTCACCCCTCCACTTT

v_gene: TRBV15
d_gene: TRBD1
j_gene: TRBJ1-2
abundance: once
CDR3aa: CATSRGQGITEYGYTF
CDR3nt: TGTGCCACCAGCAGAGGACAGGGGATAACTGAGTATGGCTACACCTTC

v_gene: TRBV5-1
d_gene: TRBD2
j_gene: TRBJ2-7
abundance: -
CDR3aa: CASSLGASGTYEQYF
CDR3nt: TGCGCCAGCAGCTTGGGCGCTAGCGGGACCTACGAGCAGTACTTC

v_gene: TRBV5-1
d_gene: -
j_gene: TRBJ2-3
abundance: -
CDR3aa: CASSLELVADTQYF
CDR3nt: TGCGCCAGCAGCTTGGAGTTAGTTGCAGATACGCAGTATTTT

v_gene: TRBV2
d_gene: -
j_gene: TRBJ1-1
abundance: -
CDR3aa: CASGWGFTEAFF
CDR3nt: TGTGCCAGTGGATGGGGGTTTACTGAAGCTTTCTTT

v_gene: TRBV18
d_gene: -
j_gene: TRBJ1-2
abundance: -
CDR3aa: CASSQLGPYYGYTF
CDR3nt: TGTGCCAGCTCCCAGTTGGGGCCCTACTATGGCTACACCTTC

v_gene: TRBV28
d_gene: TRBD1
j_gene: TRBJ1-1
abundance: -
CDR3aa: CASSSTGTAETEAFF
CDR3nt: TGTGCCAGCAGTTCGACCGGGACAGCTGAGACTGAAGCTTTCTTT

v_gene: TRBV28
d_gene: -
j_gene: TRBJ2-4
abundance: -
CDR3aa: CASSLTLLKNIQYF
CDR3nt: TGTGCCAGCAGTTTAACGCTACTCAAAAACATTCAGTACTTC

v_gene: TRBV9
d_gene: -
j_gene: TRBJ2-5
abundance: -
CDR3aa: CASSPGARGETQYF
CDR3nt: TGTGCCAGCAGCCCAGGGGCGAGGGGAGAGACCCAGTACTTC

v_gene: TRBV7-9
d_gene: TRBD2
j_gene: TRBJ2-1
abundance: -
CDR3aa: CASSPGGLANDNEQFF
CDR3nt: TGTGCCAGCAGCCCGGGGGGGCTAGCGAATGACAATGAGCAGTTCTTC

v_gene: TRBV7-6
d_gene: TRBD1
j_gene: TRBJ1-1
abundance: -
CDR3aa: CASSPGTGGTEAFF
CDR3nt: TGTGCCAGCAGCCCCGGGACAGGGGGAACTGAAGCTTTCTTT

v_gene: TRBV28
d_gene: -
j_gene: TRBJ2-3
abundance: -
CDR3aa: CASSFLFLMNTQYF
CDR3nt: TGTGCCAGCAGTTTTTTATTTTTGATGAATACGCAGTATTTT

v_gene: TRBV7-6
d_gene: TRBD1
j_gene: TRBJ1-3
abundance: -
CDR3aa: CASSDGLGGFGNTIYF
CDR3nt: TGTGCCAGCAGCGATGGGTTAGGGGGCTTTGGAAACACCATATATTTT

v_gene: TRBV18
d_gene: -
j_gene: TRBJ1-1
abundance: -
CDR3aa: CASSPRDTEAFF
CDR3nt: TGTGCCAGCTCACCACGTGACACTGAAGCTTTCTTT

v_gene: TRBV7-2
d_gene: -
j_gene: TRBJ1-2
abundance: -
CDR3aa: CASSNWDQLYGYTF
CDR3nt: TGTGCCAGCAGCAACTGGGACCAACTTTATGGCTACACCTTC

v_gene: TRBV29-1
d_gene: -
j_gene: TRBJ2-3
abundance: -
CDR3aa: CSASSLSKADTQYF
CDR3nt: TGCAGCGCCTCTAGCCTGTCCAAAGCCGATACGCAGTATTTT

v_gene: TRBV2
d_gene: -
j_gene: TRBJ1-5
abundance: -
CDR3aa: CASSDGVLNNQPQHF
CDR3nt: TGTGCCAGCAGTGATGGCGTGCTAAACAATCAGCCCCAGCATTTT

v_gene: TRBV7-9
d_gene: TRBD2
j_gene: TRBJ2-5
abundance: -
CDR3aa: CASSPTSGAGETQYF
CDR3nt: TGTGCCAGCAGTCCAACTAGCGGGGCTGGGGAGACCCAGTACTTC

v_gene: TRBV27
d_gene: -
j_gene: TRBJ1-1
abundance: -
CDR3aa: CASSPLQPRGRGGVNTEAFF
CDR3nt: TGTGCCAGCAGCCCTCTCCAACCCAGGGGAAGGGGAGGGGTGAACACTGAAGCTTTCTTT

v_gene: TRBV9
d_gene: TRBD2
j_gene: TRBJ2-1
abundance: -
CDR3aa: CASSVVLAEFNEQFF
CDR3nt: TGTGCCAGCAGCGTAGTACTAGCGGAGTTCAATGAGCAGTTCTTC

v_gene: TRBV27
d_gene: -
j_gene: TRBJ1-6
abundance: -
CDR3aa: CASSWSDNSPLHF
CDR3nt: TGTGCCAGCAGTTGGTCAGACAATTCACCCCTCCACTTT

v_gene: TRBV4-2
d_gene: -
j_gene: TRBJ1-4
abundance: once
CDR3aa: CASSQGDAEEKLFF
CDR3nt: TGTGCCAGCAGCCAAGGGGATGCAGAGGAAAAACTGTTTTTT

v_gene: TRBV9
d_gene: TRBD2
j_gene: TRBJ2-7
abundance: -
CDR3aa: CASSVAGGPYEQYF
CDR3nt: TGTGCCAGCAGCGTAGCGGGAGGGCCCTACGAGCAGTACTTC

v_gene: TRBV7-9
d_gene: TRBD1
j_gene: TRBJ2-2
abundance: -
CDR3aa: CASSSGQGANTGELFF
CDR3nt: TGTGCCAGCAGCTCCGGACAGGGAGCGAACACCGGGGAGCTGTTTTTT

v_gene: TRBV28
d_gene: -
j_gene: TRBJ1-3
abundance: -
CDR3aa: CASRETSGNTIYF
CDR3nt: TGTGCCAGTCGGGAGACGTCTGGAAACACCATATATTTT

v_gene: TRBV4-3
d_gene: TRBD2
j_gene: TRBJ2-7
abundance: -
CDR3aa: CASSQDLPSGRRYEQYF
CDR3nt: TGCGCCAGCAGTCAAGATCTGCCTAGCGGGAGGCGCTACGAGCAGTACTTC

v_gene: TRBV28
d_gene: TRBD2
j_gene: TRBJ2-3
abundance: -
CDR3aa: CASSSILAGAHSPTDTQYF
CDR3nt: TGTGCCAGCAGTTCTATCCTAGCGGGAGCCCACTCACCCACAGATACGCAGTATTTT

v_gene: TRBV4-2
d_gene: -
j_gene: TRBJ2-5
abundance: -
CDR3aa: CASSQVLGQGGETQYF
CDR3nt: TGTGCCAGCAGCCAAGTTCTCGGTCAGGGCGGAGAGACCCAGTACTTC

v_gene: TRBV7-8
d_gene: -
j_gene: TRBJ2-1
abundance: -
CDR3aa: CASRGISGPRREQFF
CDR3nt: TGTGCCAGCAGAGGCATTAGCGGCCCTCGGCGGGAGCAGTTCTTC